The 19 T cell receptor beta chains in this list originate from one sample, sequenced in a study of blood T cells in healthy people across ages. PCR was performed a second time for about 6 to 12 cycles using a sample-barcoded 5' primer and a J-beta primer mix. MiXCR, run by TCRdb on the 5' RACE reads, gives a single entry per CDR3 protein. The repertoire has hundreds of thousands of distinct CDR3 sequences, about 56% of them found once; the top ten carry roughly 24%. Material for sequencing was blood. The receptors here all came from a man aged 35 to 55 in good health.

This sequence joins TRBV29-1 and TRBJ1-5; TRBD1 matches at 11 bases. V was clipped by 4 bases and J by 6 bases; unmatched bases: 2. The length of the CDR3 is 13 residues. The germline V gene has CDR1 SQVTM and CDR2 ANQGSEA. CDR3 DNA sequence: TGCAGCGTTGTTGGGACAGGGGGTCAGCCCCAGCATTTT. Translation gives CSVVGTGGQPQHF.

The chain has TRBV7-9 and TRBJ2-7, with TRBD1 as a possible D gene (5 bases). The CDR3 is 13 amino acids. The V end lost 5 bases, the J end lost 2 bases, and 10 bases lay between the germline ends. The V gene's germline CDR1 is SEHNR and CDR2 FQNEAQ (reference sequence). The CDR3 here is CASSTGSAYEQYF. DNA for the CDR3: TGTGCCAGCAGCACAGGCTCTGCCTACGAGCAGTACTTC.

The chain has TRBV6-6 and TRBJ2-5; no reliable D call. The germline gives CDR1 MNHNY, CDR2 SVGAGI (reference sequence). The length of the CDR3 is 15 residues. The V end lost 2 bases, the J end lost 1 base, and 11 bases lay between the germline ends. The CDR3 DNA reads as TGTGCCAGCAGTTACCGGGTAGGCCTCCAAGAGACCCAGTACTTC. Translated: CASSYRVGLQETQYF.

The chain joins TRBV12-3 or TRBV12-4 to TRBJ2-7, with 7 positions matching TRBD1. V shed 10 bases and J 10 bases; nucleotides not matched to a gene: 16. The CDR3 runs 13 residues. In DNA, the CDR3 is TGTGCCAACAGCCCGCTATTTAGGGGGCCCCAGTACTTC. It specifies CANSPLFRGPQYF.

The chain joins TRBV9 to TRBJ2-7; 12 positions match TRBD2. This CDR3 has 16 amino acids. J lost 7 bases, V lost 0 bases, and 8 bases had no gene match. Germline CDR1 is SGDLS and CDR2 is YYNGEE. The CDR3: CASSVAELAGGQEQYF. The CDR3 coding sequence is TGTGCCAGCAGCGTAGCCGAGCTAGCGGGAGGGCAGGAGCAGTACTTC.

The chain uses TRBV7-3 and TRBJ2-1, with 8 nucleotides matching TRBD2. In germline, CDR1 is SGHTA, CDR2 FQGTGA. V gave up 1 base and J gave up 8 bases; unmatched junction bases: 7. The CDR3 has 15 residues. The CDR3 nucleotides are TGTGCCAGCAGCTTAAGGAGCTACGGGGGGGATGAGCAGTTCTTC. This translates into CASSLRSYGGDEQFF.

The chain uses TRBV15 and TRBJ1-5; weak D call: TRBD1 (6 bases). Trimming removed 4 bases at V and 3 bases at J, with 10 bases between. The CDR3 extends over 14 amino acids. Germline values: CDR1 LNHNV, CDR2 YYDKDF (reference sequence). CDR3 bases: TGTGCCACCAGCATCCAGGGGTACAATCAGCCCCAGCATTTT. Its protein is CATSIQGYNQPQHF. The full variable domain, with the rest looked up from reference TRBV15 and TRBJ1-5, is DAMVIQNPRYQVTQFGKPVTLSCSQTLNHNVMYWYQQKSSQAPKLLFHYYDKDFNNEADTPDNFQSRRPNTSFCFLDIRSPGLGDTAMYLCATSIQGYNQPQHFGDGTRLSIL.

The chain employs TRBV9 and TRBJ1-1, with a weak D call TRBD1 (5 bases). Trimming removed 0 bases from V and 4 bases from J, with 7 bases in between. From germline, CDR1 is SGDLS and CDR2 YYNGEE. The CDR3 is 13 amino acids. CDR3 residues: CASSVDGGTEAFF. In nucleotides, the CDR3 is TGTGCCAGCAGCGTAGATGGGGGCACTGAAGCTTTCTTT.

This clonotype was recorded a few times. This chain uses TRBV12-3 or TRBV12-4 with TRBJ2-1, with D possibly being TRBD1 or TRBD2 (5 bases each). Deletions cut 3 bases from V and 14 bases from J, with 14 bases between. The CDR3 has 12 amino acids. CDR3 nucleotide sequence: TGTGCCAGCAGTTTGGGGGTCTCGGGGAAGTTCTTC. This sequence encodes CASSLGVSGKFF.

This clonotype has a handful of counts. The CDR3 DNA sequence: TGCAGCGTTCCGACTAGCGGGGGGGTCACAGATACGCAGTATTTT. Its translation: CSVPTSGGVTDTQYF. The chain uses TRBV29-1 and TRBJ2-3, with 14 bases matching TRBD2. In germline, CDR1 is SQVTM, CDR2 ANQGSEA. The CDR3 runs 15 residues. V was pared by 5 bases and J by 2 bases, with 3 bases of the junction left unmatched.

V usage is TRBV11-2 and J usage is TRBJ2-1; D possibly corresponds to TRBD2 (6 bases). V was cut by 2 bases and J by 7 bases, with 18 bases left in between. Germline V CDR1 and CDR2: SGHAT, FQNNGV. The length of the CDR3 is 16 residues. CDR3 protein: CASSLSVAGLGNEQFF. In DNA, the CDR3 is TGTGCCAGCAGCTTATCAGTGGCGGGATTAGGTAATGAGCAGTTCTTC.

The genes are TRBV29-1 and TRBJ2-5, with a weak D call TRBD2 (6 bases). The J call may be mistaken, given a closer DNA end match to TRBJ2-7. CDR3 length equals 13 residues. CDR1 is SQVTM and CDR2 is ANQGSEA in the germline V gene. This chain's CDR3 is CSVGGVRESEQYF. The CDR3 DNA is TGCAGCGTTGGGGGGGTAAGGGAGAGCGAGCAGTACTTC.

This chain uses TRBV7-3 with TRBJ2-7; D remains ambiguous. V was pared by 5 bases and J by 0 bases, with 14 bases between. The germline gives CDR1 SGHTA, CDR2 FQGTGA. CDR3 length: 15 residues. The CDR3 sequence: CASSPNLGSSYEQYF. DNA of the CDR3: TGTGCCAGCAGCCCCAATCTGGGAAGCTCCTACGAGCAGTACTTC. The whole variable domain, remainder taken from reference TRBV7-3 and TRBJ2-7, is GAGVSQTPSNKVTEKGKYVELRCDPISGHTALYWYRQSLGQGPEFLIYFQGTGAADDSGLPNDRFFAVRPEGSVSTLKIQRTERGDSAVYLCASSPNLGSSYEQYFGPGTRLTVT.

This chain connects TRBV2 to TRBJ2-3, with D unclear. Germline V CDR1 and CDR2: SNHLY, FYNNEI. The CDR3 is 14 amino acids. The V end was cut by 2 bases, the J end by 4 bases, with 10 bases between. The CDR3 loop reads CASSENSVADTQYF. In DNA form, the CDR3 reads TGTGCCAGCAGTGAAAACTCGGTTGCAGATACGCAGTATTTT.

This clonotype was seen only once. It may be a read error: a sequence one base away is much more abundant. The chain joins TRBV4-2 to TRBJ2-7; 12 bases match TRBD2. The J segment lost 0 bases and the V segment lost 4 bases, leaving 1 base of the junction unmatched. The CDR3 is 15 residues long. In germline, CDR1 is LGHNA, CDR2 YNFKEQ. In DNA form, the CDR3 reads TGTGCCAGCAGCCGGACTAGCGGGAACTCCTACGAGCAGTACTTC. Translating gives CASSRTSGNSYEQYF.

The chain joins TRBV5-1 to TRBJ2-1; the match to TRBD1 covers 8 bases. The tail of the sequence fits TRBJ2-7 better, so the J call may be wrong. This CDR3 is 15 amino acids long. Germline loops: CDR1 SGHRS, CDR2 YFSETQ. The chain's CDR3 is CASSSRTGKDNEQYF. The CDR3 DNA follows: TGCGCCAGCAGCTCGCGGACAGGGAAGGACAATGAGCAGTACTTC.

The chain uses TRBV6-5 and TRBJ1-1; 10 bases are shared with TRBD1. There are 14 residues in the CDR3. Per germline, CDR1 MNHEY and CDR2 SVGAGI. V lost 5 bases, J lost 10 bases, and 10 bases stayed unmatched. The CDR3 region is CASSPGDRGLGAFF. The CDR3 region has the DNA TGTGCCAGCAGTCCCGGGGACAGGGGCTTAGGAGCTTTCTTT.

The J gene is TRBJ2-1, the V gene TRBV27, with 8 positions matching TRBD2. Germline values: CDR1 MNHEY, CDR2 SMNVEV (reference sequence). The CDR3 is made up of 16 amino acids. Trimming at V came to 6 bases and at J to 5 bases, leaving 12 bases not matched to a gene. The CDR3: CASRPLVTSGNNEQFF. CDR3 DNA sequence: TGTGCCAGCAGGCCACTTGTCACTAGCGGAAACAATGAGCAGTTCTTC.

The chain links TRBV7-8 to TRBJ2-5; a possible D gene is TRBD2 (5 bases). The ends were cut back, 5 bases at V and 8 bases at J, with 18 bases in the middle. The CDR3 sequence is 14 residues long. Looked up from germline, CDR1 is SGHVS and CDR2 is FQNEAQ. The CDR3 coding sequence is TGTGCCAGCAGCCATCCTAAGGAGGCAGGTACCCAGTACTTC. It encodes CASSHPKEAGTQYF.